This T cell receptor (beta chain) was retrieved from a study of cytomegalovirus exposure and HLA in healthy donors. This clone showed up just a few times. Measured with immunoSEQ multiplex PCR; TCRdb has only the in-frame clones, and not every one. This sample has roughly 270,000 clones, with roughly 88% found just once. The CDR3 has 14 amino acids. CDR1 GTSNPN and CDR2 SVGIG come from the germline V gene (reference sequence). The germline V and J ends were trimmed by 1 base and 3 bases, with 12 bases remaining between them. The sequence was obtained from a young woman in good health and CMV-seronegative. The chain couples TRBV30 to TRBJ1-1; a possible D gene is TRBD1 (5 bases). What was sequenced was PBMCs. The CDR3 region is CAWSASAGYTEAFF. CDR3 nucleotides: TGTGCCTGGAGTGCCTCTGCAGGGTACACTGAAGCTTTCTTT.